This is a list of T cell receptor beta chains from one sample in a study of blood T cell repertoires in COVID-19. Clones were read by immunoSEQ multiplex PCR, and TCRdb kept only the in-frame ones, dropping some. Here the sample spans about 250,000 clones, 75% to 95% being singletons. Sequences were obtained from PBMCs or T cells enriched from blood (not recorded which). These receptors all come from a young woman who had recovered from COVID-19. The CDR3 runs from the conserved cysteine through the conserved F or W. The D gene is left open where the match is weak. Clone size is given for some rows only: seen once, a few or many times, or a class if the clone is expanded.

j_call	clone_size	v_call	d_call	cdr3_nt	cdr3_aa
TRBJ1-2	.	TRBV2	.	TGTGCCAGCAAAACCCTCAGGGTCGGCTACACCTTC	CASKTLRVGYTF
TRBJ1-3	.	TRBV5-1	.	TGCGCCAGCAGCCTAGGACAGCTTTCTGGAAACACCATATATTTT	CASSLGQLSGNTIYF
TRBJ2-7	once	TRBV28	TRBD2	TGTGCCAGCAGTTTTAAGCGTCTAGCGGGATTTTCCTACGAGCAGTACTTC	CASSFKRLAGFSYEQYF
TRBJ2-5	.	TRBV9	TRBD2	TGTGCCAGCAGCGGAGGTAGCGGGATACAAGAGACCCAGTACTTC	CASSGGSGIQETQYF
TRBJ2-1	.	TRBV25-1	.	TGTGCCAGCAGTGAATACGGGAATGAGCAGTTCTTC	CASSEYGNEQFF
TRBJ1-3	.	TRBV13	.	TGTGCCAGCAGCTTACAGGGCTCTGGAAACACCATATATTTT	CASSLQGSGNTIYF
TRBJ2-7	.	TRBV5-1	TRBD2	TGCGCCAGCAGCCACGACACGCCCAGGACTAGCGGCCAAACCACCTCCTACGAGCAGTACTTC	CASSHDTPRTSGQTTSYEQYF
TRBJ2-2	.	TRBV5-1	TRBD2	TGCGCCAGCAGCTCAGGGACTAGTGGCACCGGGGAGCTGTTTTTT	CASSSGTSGTGELFF
TRBJ2-7	.	TRBV9	TRBD1	TGTGCCAGCAGCAGAGGACAGGCCGTCTCCTACGAGCAGTACTTC	CASSRGQAVSYEQYF
TRBJ1-3	.	TRBV7-9	TRBD1	TGTGCCAGCAGCCGCGGACAGGGACGGGGAGACACCATATATTTT	CASSRGQGRGDTIYF
TRBJ2-2	.	TRBV7-9	.	TGTGCCAGCAGGTACTCCGGGACACCCACCGGGGAGCTGTTTTTT	CASRYSGTPTGELFF
TRBJ1-2	.	TRBV19	TRBD1	TGTGCCAGTAGTATAGGCGGATTCGGGCCCGGGACAGGGAATCGGCATGGCTACACCTTC	CASSIGGFGPGTGNRHGYTF
TRBJ2-2	once	TRBV2	.	TGTGCCACCTCGGGAGAAACCACCGGGGAGCTGTTTTTT	CATSGETTGELFF
TRBJ2-7	.	TRBV10-3	TRBD2	TGTGCCATCAGACCGGGACTAGCAACCTACGAGCAGTACTTC	CAIRPGLATYEQYF